Listed below are T cell receptor beta chains from one sample, sequenced in a study of T-cell reconstitution after alpha-beta-depleted transplantation in children. TCRdb recomputed calls from the PCR reads with MiXCR, one row per CDR3 protein. The table records approximately 650,000 distinct CDR3 sequences, approximately 14% of them present only once. Sequencing was performed on PBMCs, taken before TCRalphabeta/CD19-depleted stem cell transplant. These receptors came from a girl aged 2 to 10 with congenital amegakaryocytic thrombocytopenia, due to receive a stem cell transplant. The CDR3 runs from the conserved cysteine through the conserved F or W. The D gene is left open where the match is weak. For some rows the clone size is stated as once, few or many, or as a class when expanded; others skip it.

size,J,D,V,DNA,CDR3
many,TRBJ2-1,TRBD2,TRBV28,TGTGCCAGCAGTTTATTCAGAATCGGACTAGTTGGTGGCAATGAGCAGTTCTTC,CASSLFRIGLVGGNEQFF
few,TRBJ2-1,TRBD2,TRBV20-1,TGCAGTGCTAAACTTCCGGCGCGGGGGATGTACAATGAGCAGTTCTTC,CSAKLPARGMYNEQFF
many,TRBJ2-1,TRBD2,TRBV7-9,TGTGCCAGCAGCTCTCCTGCGGGACTAGCGAACTACAATGAGCAGTTCTTC,CASSSPAGLANYNEQFF
-,TRBJ2-5,-,TRBV20-1,TGCAGTGCTAGAGGTCGGCGGGACAGACAAGAGACCCAGTACTTC,CSARGRRDRQETQYF
-,TRBJ2-5,TRBD1,TRBV7-9,TGTGCCAGCAGCGCCGCCGGGACAGAGTACCAAGAGACCCAGTACTTC,CASSAAGTEYQETQYF
many,TRBJ2-5,-,TRBV19,TGTGCCAGTAGTCAATTTGAATTTCAGGAGACCCAGTACTTC,CASSQFEFQETQYF
-,TRBJ1-2,-,TRBV30,TGTGCCTGGAGTGTAAAATGGGGGCCAGCCCCCTACACCTTC,CAWSVKWGPAPYTF
-,TRBJ1-1,-,TRBV25-1,TGTGCCAGCAGCCCCATGGGCACTGAAGCTTTCTTT,CASSPMGTEAFF
-,TRBJ2-1,TRBD2,TRBV3-1,TGTGCCAGCAGCCAGGGGAGGGAGGGACTAGCGGACTACAATGAGCAGTTCTTC,CASSQGREGLADYNEQFF
few,TRBJ2-5,-,TRBV19,TGTGCCAGTAGTCTACAGGGCACCCAGAAGACCCAGTACTTC,CASSLQGTQKTQYF
-,TRBJ2-1,-,TRBV7-8,TGTGCCAGCAGAACGTTAATCCTAGGGGACCTATACAATGAGCAGTTCTTC,CASRTLILGDLYNEQFF
many,TRBJ2-7,-,TRBV29-1,TGCAGCGTTCGAACCGCCAACAGCGAGCAGTACTTC,CSVRTANSEQYF
many,TRBJ2-3,TRBD2,TRBV5-1,TGCGCCAGCAGCGTATATCGGGGGGGAGATACGCAGTATTTT,CASSVYRGGDTQYF
many,TRBJ1-3,-,TRBV27,TGTGCCAGCAGTTTGGTTCCTCTCTCTGGAAACACCATATATTTT,CASSLVPLSGNTIYF
many,TRBJ2-1,TRBD2,TRBV12-3/TRBV12-4,TGTGCCAGCAGTTCCACGGGACTAGCCTTCAATGAGCAGTTCTTC,CASSSTGLAFNEQFF
few,TRBJ2-3,TRBD2,TRBV28,TGTGCCAGCAGTTTTATTGAGCTAGCGGGCACAGATACGCAGTATTTT,CASSFIELAGTDTQYF
few,TRBJ2-1,-,TRBV20-1,TGCAGTGCTAGAAAGGCCTTAGAATACAATGAGCAGTTCTTC,CSARKALEYNEQFF
many,TRBJ2-5,-,TRBV7-2,TGTGCCAGCAGCCCAATGTTAGAGACCCAGTACTTC,CASSPMLETQYF
many,TRBJ2-1,TRBD2,TRBV20-1,TGCAGTGCTATCCCCGGGAGGGCCGGGAATGAGCAGTTCTTC,CSAIPGRAGNEQFF
many,TRBJ2-7,TRBD1,TRBV5-1,TGCGCCAGCAGCCCTCGACAGGGGGGATCCTACGAGCAGTACTTC,CASSPRQGGSYEQYF
few,TRBJ2-1,-,TRBV15,TGTGCCACCAGCGACCGGCGAATTAATGAGCAGTTCTTC,CATSDRRINEQFF
few,TRBJ1-1,-,TRBV5-1,TGCGCCAGCAGCTTGGTGACCGGCGTCGGAACTGAAGCTTTCTTT,CASSLVTGVGTEAFF
-,TRBJ2-5,TRBD1,TRBV7-9,TGTGCCAGCAGCTCAAATGGACAGGGCGTACAAGAGACCCAGTACTTC,CASSSNGQGVQETQYF
-,TRBJ1-4,TRBD1,TRBV7-9,TGTGCCAGCAGCTCCGGGACAGGGGCTGAAAAACTGTTTTTT,CASSSGTGAEKLFF
-,TRBJ2-5,TRBD2,TRBV18,TGTGCCAGCTCACCAGGGACTAGCGCCCGGACCCAGTACTTC,CASSPGTSARTQYF
few,TRBJ1-2,-,TRBV29-1,TGCAGCGTTGCGATGGGGCCGCTAGGCCCCTATGGCTACACCTTC,CSVAMGPLGPYGYTF
many,TRBJ2-5,-,TRBV28,TGTGCCAGCAGTCCCCCCATCCAAGAGACCCAGTACTTC,CASSPPIQETQYF
many,TRBJ2-7,TRBD2,TRBV20-1,TGCAGTGCTACGGGACTAGCGGGACCCTCCTACGAGCAGTACTTC,CSATGLAGPSYEQYF
many,TRBJ2-1,TRBD1,TRBV10-3,TGTGCCATCAGTCGGAGGACAGGCAACTACAATGAGCAGTTCTTC,CAISRRTGNYNEQFF
many,TRBJ1-6,-,TRBV29-1,TGCAGCGTTGAGTGGGGACCGGGATCACCCCTCCACTTT,CSVEWGPGSPLHF
few,TRBJ2-1,-,TRBV20-1,TGCAGTGCTAGGGGTTGGGTGGGGTCCGGTGAGCAGTTCTTC,CSARGWVGSGEQFF
few,TRBJ2-7,TRBD2,TRBV5-1,TGCGCCAGCAGCTTGGGGGATAGCGGGAGCTCCTACGAGCAGTACTTC,CASSLGDSGSSYEQYF
many,TRBJ2-3,TRBD2,TRBV28,TGTGCCAGCAGTCTCCCCCCATCTAGCGGGAGGGACGCGGCAGATACGCAGTATTTT,CASSLPPSSGRDAADTQYF
-,TRBJ1-1,-,TRBV7-9,TGTGCCAGCAGCTCTCTGGCGAACACTGAAGCTTTCTTT,CASSSLANTEAFF
many,TRBJ2-3,-,TRBV4-1,TGCGCCAGCAGCCAAGATGATACGCAGTATTTT,CASSQDDTQYF
many,TRBJ1-1,-,TRBV29-1,TGCAGCGTTTTTTACGACACTGAAGCTTTCTTT,CSVFYDTEAFF
-,TRBJ2-2,-,TRBV5-1,TGCGCCAGCAGCTTTCTAGCGACCAACACCGGGGAGCTGTTTTTT,CASSFLATNTGELFF
many,TRBJ2-3,TRBD1,TRBV20-1,TGCAGTGCTTCAAACAGGGGGGCAGATACGCAGTATTTT,CSASNRGADTQYF
-,TRBJ2-7,-,TRBV11-2,TGTGCCAGCAGCGCCGGGTTTCCAGTCGAGCAGTACTTC,CASSAGFPVEQYF
-,TRBJ1-2,TRBD1,TRBV11-2,TGTGCCAGCAGCTCTGAGTCACAGGGGGCCCCCTACACCTTC,CASSSESQGAPYTF
few,TRBJ2-1,TRBD2,TRBV12-3/TRBV12-4,TGTGCCAGCAGCCCACATCGGGGGGTGAAGAATGAGCAGTTCTTC,CASSPHRGVKNEQFF
-,TRBJ2-1,TRBD2,TRBV27,TGTGCCAGCAGTTCCGTCAGCGGGGTTCCCTACAATGAGCAGTTCTTC,CASSSVSGVPYNEQFF
many,TRBJ2-4,-,TRBV3-1,TGTGCCAGCAGCCAAGATTTGGTGGGGTACATTCAGTACTTC,CASSQDLVGYIQYF
-,TRBJ2-2,-,TRBV7-9,TGTGCCAGCAGCCGGACGGATAGTGAGGAGCTGTTTTTT,CASSRTDSEELFF
-,TRBJ2-7,-,TRBV20-1,TGCAGTGCTAGAGAACGGGGGAGGTACGAGCAGTACTTC,CSARERGRYEQYF
many,TRBJ2-1,-,TRBV5-1,TGCGCCAGCAGCTTGGGGGCGGACTGGACGTACAATGAGCAGTTCTTC,CASSLGADWTYNEQFF
many,TRBJ2-1,-,TRBV9,TGTGCCAGCGAGGGGGAGGGCCGTAGCTCCTACAATGAGCAGTTCTTC,CASEGEGRSSYNEQFF
many,TRBJ2-5,-,TRBV10-1,TGCGCCAGCAGTGATACAGGACGAGAGACCCAGTACTTC,CASSDTGRETQYF